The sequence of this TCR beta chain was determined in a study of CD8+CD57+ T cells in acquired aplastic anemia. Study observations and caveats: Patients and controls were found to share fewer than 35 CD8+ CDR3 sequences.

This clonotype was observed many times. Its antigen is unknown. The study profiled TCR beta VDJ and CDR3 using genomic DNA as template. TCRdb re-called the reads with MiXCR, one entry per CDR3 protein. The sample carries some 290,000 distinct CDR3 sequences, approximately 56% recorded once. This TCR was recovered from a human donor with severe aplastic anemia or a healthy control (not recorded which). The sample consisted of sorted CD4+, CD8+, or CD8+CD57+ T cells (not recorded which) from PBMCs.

CDR3 bases: TGTGCCAGTAGTATAGGTAGGCAGCCCCAGCATTTT. Amino acid sequence: CASSIGRQPQHF. J is TRBJ1-5 and V is TRBV19; D uncertain. This CDR3 contains 12 residues. V gave up 1 base and J gave up 7 bases, with 5 bases separating them. Per germline, CDR1 LNHDA and CDR2 SQIVND (reference sequence). The variable domain in full, with the rest retrieved from reference TRBV19 and TRBJ1-5, is DGGITQSPKYLFRKEGQNVTLSCEQNLNHDAMYWYRQDPGQGLRLIYYSQIVNDFQKGDIAEGYSVSREKKESFPLTVTSAQKNPTAFYLCASSIGRQPQHFGDGTRLSIL.